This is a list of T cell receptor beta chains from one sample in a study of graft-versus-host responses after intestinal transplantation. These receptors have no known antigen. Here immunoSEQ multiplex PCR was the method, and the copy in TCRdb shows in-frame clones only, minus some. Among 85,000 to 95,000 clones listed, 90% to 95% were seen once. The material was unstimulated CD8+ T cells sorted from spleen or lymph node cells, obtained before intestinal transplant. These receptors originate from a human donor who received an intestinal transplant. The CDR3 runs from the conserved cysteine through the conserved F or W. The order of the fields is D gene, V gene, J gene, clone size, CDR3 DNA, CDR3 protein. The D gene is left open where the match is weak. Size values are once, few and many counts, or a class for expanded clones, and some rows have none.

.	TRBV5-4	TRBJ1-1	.	TGTGCCAGCAACCCTGTCGGCACTGAAGCTTTCTTT	CASNPVGTEAFF
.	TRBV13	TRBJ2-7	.	TGTGCCAGCAGCTTAGGCCGTACGGGAGAGCAGTACTTC	CASSLGRTGEQYF
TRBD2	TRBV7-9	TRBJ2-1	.	TGTGCCAGCAGCTTTTGGGGGGGTCCTATCTCCTACAATGAGCAGTTCTTC	CASSFWGGPISYNEQFF
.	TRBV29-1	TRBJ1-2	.	TGCAGCGTCGACACAGGGTACTATGGCTACACCTTC	CSVDTGYYGYTF
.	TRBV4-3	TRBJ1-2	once	TGCGCCAGCAGCCAAGATGGAACACCTGGGCACACCTTC	CASSQDGTPGHTF
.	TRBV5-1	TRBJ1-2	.	TGCGCCAGCAGCTTGAGGCAGGTTGTAGATGGCTACACCTTC	CASSLRQVVDGYTF
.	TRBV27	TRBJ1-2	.	TGTGCCAGCCGACAAAGCGGCTATGGCTACACCTTC	CASRQSGYGYTF
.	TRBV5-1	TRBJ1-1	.	TGCGCCAGCAGCTCAATGACAGACACTGAAGCTTTCTTT	CASSSMTDTEAFF
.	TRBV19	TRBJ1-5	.	TGTGCCAGTACCGAAAAAAGTCTCATCGGAATGAGGGGGTATAGCAATCAGCCCCAGCATTTT	CASTEKSLIGMRGYSNQPQHF
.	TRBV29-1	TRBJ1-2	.	TGCAGCGTTGCCTCGGGGATTAGCTATGGCTACACCTTC	CSVASGISYGYTF
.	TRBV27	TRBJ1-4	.	TGTGCCAGCCGACAACAGGGAGATGAAAAACTGTTTTTT	CASRQQGDEKLFF
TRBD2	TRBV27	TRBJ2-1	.	TGTGCCAGCAGGGGGGGGACTAGCGGGGGGAATTACAATGAGCAGTTCTTC	CASRGGTSGGNYNEQFF
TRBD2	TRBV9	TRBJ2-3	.	TGTGCCAGCAGCGCCTCTAGCGGGGCAAACACAGATACGCAGTATTTT	CASSASSGANTDTQYF
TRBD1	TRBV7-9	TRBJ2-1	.	TGTGCCAGCAGCGGCCGTGGGGCAGGGGGCTACAATGAGCAGTTCTTC	CASSGRGAGGYNEQFF
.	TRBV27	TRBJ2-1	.	TGTGCCAGCAGTTCCCGGGGGGCTCGTAATGAGCAGTTCTTC	CASSSRGARNEQFF
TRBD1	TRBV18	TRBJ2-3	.	TGTGCCAGCTCATCAACGGGACAGGGAGGCGATACGCAGTATTTT	CASSSTGQGGDTQYF
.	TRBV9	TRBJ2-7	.	TGTGCCAGCAGCGTAGGCGCCGGTACCTACGAGCAGTACTTC	CASSVGAGTYEQYF
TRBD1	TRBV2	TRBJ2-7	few	TGTGCCAGCAAGGAGTCAGGGGGCGCGGTCCACGAGCAGTACTTC	CASKESGGAVHEQYF